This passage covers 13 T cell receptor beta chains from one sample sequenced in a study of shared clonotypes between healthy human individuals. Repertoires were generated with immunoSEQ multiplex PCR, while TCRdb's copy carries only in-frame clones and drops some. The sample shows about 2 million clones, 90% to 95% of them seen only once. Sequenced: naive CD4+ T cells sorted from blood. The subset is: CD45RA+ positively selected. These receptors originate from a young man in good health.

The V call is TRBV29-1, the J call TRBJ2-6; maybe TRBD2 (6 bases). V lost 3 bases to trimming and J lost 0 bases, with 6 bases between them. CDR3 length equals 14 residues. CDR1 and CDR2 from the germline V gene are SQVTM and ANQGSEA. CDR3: CSVDGGSGANVLTF. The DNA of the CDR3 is TGCAGCGTTGACGGGGGCTCTGGGGCCAACGTCCTGACTTTC.

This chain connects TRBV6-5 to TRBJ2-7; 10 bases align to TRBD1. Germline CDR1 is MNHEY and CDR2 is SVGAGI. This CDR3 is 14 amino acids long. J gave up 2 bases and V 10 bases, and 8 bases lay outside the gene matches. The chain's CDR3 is CATRGQGWAYEQYF. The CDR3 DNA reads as TGTGCCACCAGGGGACAGGGGTGGGCCTACGAGCAGTACTTC.

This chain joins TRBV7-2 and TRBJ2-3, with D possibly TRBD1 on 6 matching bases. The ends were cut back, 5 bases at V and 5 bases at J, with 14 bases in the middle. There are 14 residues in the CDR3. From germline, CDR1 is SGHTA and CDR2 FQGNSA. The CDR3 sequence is CASSPYRVGDTQYF. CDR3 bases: TGTGCCAGCAGCCCTTACAGGGTTGGAGATACGCAGTATTTT.

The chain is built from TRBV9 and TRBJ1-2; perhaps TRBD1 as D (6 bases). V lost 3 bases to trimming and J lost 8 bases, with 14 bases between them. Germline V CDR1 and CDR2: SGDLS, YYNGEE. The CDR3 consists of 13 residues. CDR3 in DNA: TGTGCCAGCAGCGCCCGGACAGCCCGCGGCTACACCTTC. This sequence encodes CASSARTARGYTF.

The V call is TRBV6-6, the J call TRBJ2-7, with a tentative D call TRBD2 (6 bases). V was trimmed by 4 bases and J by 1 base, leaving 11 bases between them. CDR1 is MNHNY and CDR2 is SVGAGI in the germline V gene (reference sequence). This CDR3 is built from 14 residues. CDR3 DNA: TGTGCCAGCAGTTTAGCGGAGGGATCCTACGAGCAGTACTTC. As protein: CASSLAEGSYEQYF.

Written as DNA, the CDR3 is TGCGCCAGCAGCGGAGGGTATGGCTACACCTTC. Translating it yields CASSGGYGYTF. The V and J genes are TRBV5-1 and TRBJ1-2; no clear D gene. This CDR3 has 11 residues. CDR1 and CDR2 from the germline V gene are SGHRS and YFSETQ. The germline V and J ends were trimmed by 4 bases and 5 bases, with 6 bases remaining between them.

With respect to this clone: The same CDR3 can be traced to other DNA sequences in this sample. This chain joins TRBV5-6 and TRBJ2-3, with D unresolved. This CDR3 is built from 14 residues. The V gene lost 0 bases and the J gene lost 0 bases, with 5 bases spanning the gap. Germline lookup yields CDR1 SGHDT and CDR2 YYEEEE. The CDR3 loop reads CASSLVGSTDTQYF. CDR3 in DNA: TGTGCCAGCAGCTTGGTGGGTAGCACAGATACGCAGTATTTT.

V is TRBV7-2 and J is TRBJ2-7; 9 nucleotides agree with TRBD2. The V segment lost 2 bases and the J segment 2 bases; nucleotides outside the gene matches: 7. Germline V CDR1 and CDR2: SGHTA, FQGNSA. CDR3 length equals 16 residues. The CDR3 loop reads CASSLQGLALPYEQYF. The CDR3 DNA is TGTGCCAGCAGCTTACAAGGACTAGCGCTTCCCTACGAGCAGTACTTC. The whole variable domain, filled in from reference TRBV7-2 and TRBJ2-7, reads GAGVSQSPSNKVTEKGKDVELRCDPISGHTALYWYRQSLGQGLEFLIYFQGNSAPDKSGLPSDRFSAERTGGSVSTLTIQRTQQEDSAVYLCASSLQGLALPYEQYFGPGTRLTVT.

CDR3 sequence: CATSRGDRDYTEAFF. DNA of the CDR3: TGTGCCACCAGCAGGGGCGACAGGGACTACACTGAAGCTTTCTTT. This rearrangement joins TRBV15 to TRBJ1-1, with 7 bases that match TRBD1. V shed 3 bases, J shed 3 bases, and the junction held 7 bases outside the gene matches. This CDR3 has 15 amino acids. Germline V gene sequence: CDR1 LNHNV, CDR2 YYDKDF (reference sequence).

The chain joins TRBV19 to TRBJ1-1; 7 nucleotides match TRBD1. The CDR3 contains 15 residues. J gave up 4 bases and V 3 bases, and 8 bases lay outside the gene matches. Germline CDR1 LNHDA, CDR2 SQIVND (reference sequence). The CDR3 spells CASSINRGGGTEAFF. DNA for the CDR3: TGTGCCAGTAGTATCAACAGGGGAGGAGGCACTGAAGCTTTCTTT.

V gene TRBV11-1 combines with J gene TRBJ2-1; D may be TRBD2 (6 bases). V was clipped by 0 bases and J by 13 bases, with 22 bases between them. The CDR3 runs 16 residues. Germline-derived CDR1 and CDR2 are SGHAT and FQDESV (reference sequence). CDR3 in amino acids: CASSLATHLLGGPQFF. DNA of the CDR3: TGTGCCAGCAGCTTAGCTACGCACCTCCTGGGAGGACCACAGTTCTTC.

The DNA of the CDR3 is TGTGCCAGTAGTTTAGGGACTAGCGGGAGCGGGAAAGAGACCCAGTACTTC. Encoded protein: CASSLGTSGSGKETQYF. The chain has TRBV19 and TRBJ2-5, with 14 bases matching TRBD2. The CDR3 is 17 amino acids. Per germline, CDR1 LNHDA and CDR2 SQIVND (reference sequence). Trimming took 5 bases from V and 3 from J; bases not matched to a gene: 8.

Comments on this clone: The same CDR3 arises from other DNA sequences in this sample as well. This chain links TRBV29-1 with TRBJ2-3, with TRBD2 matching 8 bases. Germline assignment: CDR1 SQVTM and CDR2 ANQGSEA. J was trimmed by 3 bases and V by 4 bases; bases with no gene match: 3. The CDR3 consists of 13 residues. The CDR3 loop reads CSVVRGGTDTQYF. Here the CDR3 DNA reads TGCAGCGTTGTTCGGGGGGGGACAGATACGCAGTATTTT.